A single sample is the source of the 19 T cell receptor beta chains below, sequenced in a study of blood T cell repertoires in COVID-19. Sequenced by immunoSEQ multiplex PCR; TCRdb stores in-frame clones only, minus some. The repertoire has under 250,000 clones, 92% of them found once; the top ten carry around 0.85%. Sequenced: peripheral blood. All receptors come from a man in his 60s with COVID-19, enrolled during active disease.

This clone was recorded only once. The chain couples TRBV5-6 to TRBJ1-4, with TRBD1 matching over 7 bases. Germline V gene lookup returns CDR1 SGHDT and CDR2 YYEEEE. The ends lost 0 bases at V and 5 bases at J; junction bases unmatched: 1. The CDR3 runs to 14 residues. The CDR3 sequence is CASSLGRGNEKLFF. The CDR3 DNA is TGTGCCAGCAGCTTGGGCAGGGGGAATGAAAAACTGTTTTTT.

This clone was counted only a few times. V and J are TRBV11-2 and TRBJ1-4, with D perhaps TRBD1 (6 bases). The CDR3 sequence is 16 residues long. Trimming left V 5 bases short and J 7 bases short, with 20 bases between. Per the germline V gene, CDR1 is SGHAT and CDR2 is FQNNGV. CDR3 protein: CASSPLTGGVGEKLFF. CDR3 DNA: TGTGCCAGCAGCCCACTCACGGGGGGCGTAGGTGAAAAACTGTTTTTT.

The chain combines TRBV4-2 with TRBJ2-7; TRBD2 agrees at 8 bases. The germline V gene encodes CDR1 LGHNA and CDR2 YNFKEQ. Trimming removed 0 bases from V and 6 bases from J; junction bases left unmatched: 1. The CDR3 spans 13 residues. Here the CDR3 DNA reads TGTGCCAGCAGCCAAGATAGCGGGACCGAGCAGTACTTC. It encodes CASSQDSGTEQYF.

This sequence joins TRBV6-1 and TRBJ2-7; 12 bases agree with TRBD2. Trimming took 3 bases from V and 5 from J; bases not matched to a gene: 5. The CDR3 has 15 amino acids. The germline V gene encodes CDR1 MNHNS and CDR2 SASEGT. This CDR3 is CASSDGLAGPHEQYF. Here the CDR3 DNA reads TGTGCCAGCAGTGACGGACTAGCGGGACCCCACGAGCAGTACTTC.

The V call is TRBV19, the J call TRBJ1-5; tentatively, D is TRBD1 (5 bases). Germline V lookup: CDR1 LNHDA, CDR2 SQIVND (reference sequence). The CDR3 contains 15 residues. Deletions cut 2 bases from V and 4 bases from J, with 12 bases between. CDR3 nucleotide sequence: TGTGCCAGTAGTATAATGGGGGGTAAGAATCAGCCCCAGCATTTT. Translating it yields CASSIMGGKNQPQHF.

The chain couples TRBV7-9 to TRBJ1-5, with TRBD1 matching 9 bases. Unmatched junction bases numbered 6, after V lost 5 bases and J lost 7 bases. This CDR3 comprises 14 residues. Germline V gene sequence: CDR1 SEHNR, CDR2 FQNEAQ (reference sequence). The chain's CDR3 is CASSLGTGLQPQHF. CDR3 DNA: TGTGCCAGCAGCCTAGGGACAGGGCTCCAGCCCCAGCATTTT. The complete variable domain, with remaining parts taken from reference TRBV7-9 and TRBJ1-5, reads DTGVSQNPRHKITKRGQNVTFRCDPISEHNRLYWYRQTLGQGPEFLTYFQNEAQLEKSRLLSDRFSAERPKGSFSTLEIQRTEQGDSAMYLCASSLGTGLQPQHFGDGTRLSIL.

The chain has TRBV11-2 and TRBJ2-2, with a weak D call TRBD1 (5 bases). The length of the CDR3 is 14 residues. Trimming left V 0 bases short and J 6 bases short, with 8 bases between. Germline assignment: CDR1 SGHAT and CDR2 FQNNGV. This chain's CDR3 is CASSLDWGAGELFF. The CDR3 DNA is TGTGCCAGCAGCTTAGACTGGGGCGCCGGGGAGCTGTTTTTT.

V and J are TRBV18 and TRBJ2-1; 7 bases agree with TRBD2. The length of the CDR3 is 14 residues. Germline CDR1 and CDR2: KGHSH and LQKENI. With V trimmed by 6 bases and J by 8 bases, 10 bases remained unmatched. The CDR3 DNA follows: TGTGCCAGCTCGACTAGCCAACCGGGGTATGAGCAGTTCTTC. Translation gives CASSTSQPGYEQFF.

The chain recombines TRBV4-1 with TRBJ1-6; 7 bases fit TRBD1. Germline V gene data show CDR1 as MGHRA and CDR2 as YSYEKL. The CDR3 runs to 17 residues. Trimming at V came to 0 bases and at J to 3 bases, leaving 5 bases not matched to a gene. CDR3 protein: CASSQDPDRNYNSPLHF. CDR3 coding DNA: TGCGCCAGCAGCCAAGACCCGGACAGGAACTATAATTCACCCCTCCACTTT.

This chain joins TRBV5-5 and TRBJ1-1, with TRBD1 as a possible D gene (5 bases). V was cut by 4 bases and J by 2 bases, with 12 bases left in between. This CDR3 spans 14 amino acids. The germline V gene encodes CDR1 SGHKS and CDR2 YYEKEE (reference sequence). Here the CDR3 DNA reads TGTGCCAGCAGCCTCGGGACTTCAAACACTGAAGCTTTCTTT. It specifies CASSLGTSNTEAFF.

The rearrangement uses TRBV11-2 and TRBJ1-4; D remains ambiguous. Deletions cut 4 bases from V and 5 bases from J, with 11 bases between. The CDR3 covers 14 residues. In germline, CDR1 is SGHAT, CDR2 FQNNGV. CDR3 region: CASSSTQLNEKLFF. The CDR3, as DNA: TGTGCCAGCAGCTCCACCCAACTAAATGAAAAACTGTTTTTT.

The rearrangement links TRBV29-1 to TRBJ2-7; no clear D. This CDR3 contains 15 residues. The ends were cut back, 1 base at V and 2 bases at J, with 15 bases in the middle. Germline CDR1 is SQVTM and CDR2 is ANQGSEA. The CDR3 bases are TGCAGCGTTGAAGGGTATGGCGGAAGGCCCTACGAGCAGTACTTC. Translation: CSVEGYGGRPYEQYF.

This clone occurred a few times. The chain combines TRBV19 with TRBJ1-1, with 10 nucleotides matching TRBD1. CDR1 is LNHDA and CDR2 is SQIVND in the germline V gene (reference sequence). The trim removed 7 bases at V and 5 bases at J, leaving 4 bases unmatched. This CDR3 is 13 amino acids long. The CDR3 coding sequence is TGTGCCAGTAATCGGGACAGGGGAACTGAAGCTTTCTTT. Translating it yields CASNRDRGTEAFF.

The chain employs TRBV4-1 and TRBJ1-5; D ambiguous. Germline V gene sequence: CDR1 MGHRA, CDR2 YSYEKL. This CDR3 contains 14 residues. V was clipped by 1 base and J by 4 bases, with 8 bases between them. This CDR3 reads CASSQAEGNQPQHF. Here the CDR3 DNA reads TGCGCCAGCAGCCAAGCCGAGGGAAATCAGCCCCAGCATTTT.

CDR3: CASSRSSGAYEQYF. Written as DNA, the CDR3 is TGTGCCAGCAGTCGATCTAGCGGAGCCTACGAGCAGTACTTC. V gene TRBV6-6 combines with J gene TRBJ2-7; TRBD2 agrees at 7 bases. Germline-derived CDR1 and CDR2 are MNHNY and SVGAGI (reference sequence). The CDR3 totals 14 residues. Unmatched junction bases numbered 6, after V lost 5 bases and J lost 2 bases.

The chain carries TRBV3-1 (or the pseudogene TRBV3-2) and TRBJ1-1, with a possible D match to TRBD1 (5 bases). Germline-derived CDR1 and CDR2 are LGHDT and YNNKEL (reference sequence). This CDR3 has 13 residues. Trimming shortened V by 4 bases and J by 2 bases, and 8 bases separated the two germline ends. CDR3 sequence (DNA): TGTGCCAGCAGCCGGGGCTCAAACACTGAAGCTTTCTTT. Translated: CASSRGSNTEAFF.

V and J are TRBV7-3 and TRBJ1-2, with D perhaps matching TRBD1 (6 bases). The germline V and J ends were trimmed by 5 bases and 7 bases, with 20 bases remaining between them. This CDR3 has 15 amino acids. Germline CDR1 reads SGHTA; CDR2 reads FQGTGA. The CDR3 is CASSETGISPPGYTF. Here the CDR3 DNA reads TGTGCCAGCAGCGAGACAGGAATCTCTCCTCCTGGCTACACCTTC.

This chain links TRBV7-2 with TRBJ2-1, with TRBD2 matching 10 bases. The V gene's germline CDR1 is SGHTA and CDR2 FQGNSA. Trimming cost V 3 bases and J 9 bases; bases outside gene matches: 14. This CDR3 spans 17 amino acids. CDR3: CASSFGLAGAGGGEQFF. The CDR3 nucleotides are TGTGCCAGCAGCTTTGGGCTAGCGGGAGCGGGGGGCGGTGAGCAGTTCTTC. Based on the CDR3 plus reference TRBV7-2 and TRBJ2-1, the full variable domain is GAGVSQSPSNKVTEKGKDVELRCDPISGHTALYWYRQSLGQGLEFLIYFQGNSAPDKSGLPSDRFSAERTGGSVSTLTIQRTQQEDSAVYLCASSFGLAGAGGGEQFFGPGTRLTVL.

As DNA, the CDR3 is TGTGCCAGCACCCTTGAACGCGGGACTACCCTCCACTTT. Protein: CASTLERGTTLHF. The rearrangement joins TRBV27 to TRBJ1-6; possibly TRBD1 for D (5 bases). The germline V and J ends were trimmed by 7 bases and 14 bases, with 18 bases remaining between them. Germline CDR1 MNHEY, CDR2 SMNVEV (reference sequence). The CDR3 loop spans 13 amino acids.